This T cell receptor beta chain was sequenced during a study of technical replicates of blood from a few donors. Repertoires were generated with immunoSEQ multiplex PCR, while TCRdb's copy carries only in-frame clones and drops some. This sample yields around 61,000 clones, of which around 85% are seen a single time; 4% to 5.5% belongs to the top ten. This clone has more than one count but fewer than ten. Per the germline V gene, CDR1 is SNHLY and CDR2 is FYNNEI. The CDR3 totals 14 residues. V lost 5 bases, J lost 5 bases, and 8 bases stayed unmatched. The V call is TRBV2, the J call TRBJ1-2, with 7 nucleotides matching TRBD1. The source material was PBMCs. This clonotype was sampled from a human donor in good health. Some clones in this sample may be carry-over from other donors' samples. Written as DNA, the CDR3 is TGTGCCAGCAGTCCCCCAGGACAGGTTTATGGCTACACCTTC. As protein: CASSPPGQVYGYTF.